The next 6 T cell receptor beta chains were all read from a single sample in a study of blood T cell repertoires in COVID-19 (dated by TCRdb to 2018 to 2020). The library relied on the immunoSEQ multiplex PCR assay. TCRdb carries this immuneACCESS record with in-frame sequences only. Its versions omit some clonotypes, under half of them owing to an unresolved V gene in the studies checked, with the rest unexplained. In this sample the table shows 140,000 or so clones, around 89% of which occur a single time. Of the sample, approximately 2.5% is held by the ten largest clones. The material sequenced was peripheral blood. These receptors came from a human donor with COVID-19, enrolled during active disease. The donor label of this sample is uncertain.

V usage is TRBV11-3 and J usage is TRBJ2-1; D perhaps matches TRBD2 (6 bases). CDR3 length: 14 residues. Trimming pared 1 base from V and 8 bases from J, leaving 12 bases between. Germline-derived CDR1 and CDR2 are SGHNT and YENEEA. The chain's CDR3 is CASSLAGGDDEQFF. For the CDR3, the DNA is TGTGCCAGCAGCTTAGCAGGCGGGGATGATGAGCAGTTCTTC.

The chain uses TRBV7-9 and TRBJ1-1, with TRBD1 matching 9 bases. Germline V gene data show CDR1 as SEHNR and CDR2 as FQNEAQ (reference sequence). This CDR3 has 13 amino acids. V shed 4 bases and J 12 bases; nucleotides not matched to a gene: 9. CDR3 loop: CASSSSGQGLTFF. The CDR3 DNA reads TGTGCCAGCAGCTCGTCGGGACAGGGTTTAACTTTCTTT.

The rearrangement joins TRBV5-1 to TRBJ1-2; 7 bases are a match to TRBD1. CDR1 and CDR2 (germline): SGHRS, YFSETQ. The CDR3 has 15 residues. The V segment lost 0 bases and the J segment 4 bases; nucleotides outside the gene matches: 6. CDR3 loop: CASSLETGTRYGYTF. For the CDR3, the DNA is TGCGCCAGCAGCTTGGAGACAGGGACCCGCTATGGCTACACCTTC. Full variable domain (outside the CDR3, taken from reference TRBV5-1 and TRBJ1-2): KAGVTQTPRYLIKTRGQQVTLSCSPISGHRSVSWYQQTPGQGLQFLFEYFSETQRNKGNFPGRFSGRQFSNSRSEMNVSTLELGDSALYLCASSLETGTRYGYTFGSGTRLTVV.

The chain combines TRBV6-5 with TRBJ2-7, with D maybe TRBD2 (6 bases). This CDR3 is 13 amino acids long. The V gene lost 8 bases and the J gene lost 2 bases, with 13 bases spanning the gap. CDR1 MNHEY and CDR2 SVGAGI come from the germline V gene. The CDR3 DNA follows: TGTGCCAGCCTCTCTAGGACTACCTACGAGCAGTACTTC. It translates to CASLSRTTYEQYF.

CDR3 sequence: CASSLDPAGRGSPLHF. As DNA, the CDR3 is TGTGCCAGCAGCTTAGATCCCGCCGGGCGGGGTTCACCCCTCCACTTT. V usage is TRBV7-6 and J usage is TRBJ1-6; D gene uncertain. CDR1 SGHVS and CDR2 FNYEAQ come from the germline V gene. The CDR3 is made up of 16 amino acids. V gave up 1 base and J gave up 9 bases, with 16 bases separating them.

The V and J genes are TRBV18 and TRBJ2-7, with 11 bases lining up with TRBD1. J lost 5 bases, V lost 6 bases, and 3 bases had no gene match. The V gene's germline CDR1 is KGHSH and CDR2 LQKENI. CDR3 size: 13 residues. The DNA for the CDR3 is TGTGCCAGCTCCCCGGGACAGGGGGACGAGCAGTACTTC. It specifies CASSPGQGDEQYF. Filled out from reference TRBV18 and TRBJ2-7, the complete variable domain reads NAGVMQNPRHLVRRRGQEARLRCSPMKGHSHVYWYRQLPEEGLKFMVYLQKENIIDESGMPKERFSAEFPKEGPSILRIQQVVRGDSAAYFCASSPGQGDEQYFGPGTRLTVT.